This is a list of T cell receptor beta chains from one sample in a study of blood T cells in healthy people across ages. TCRdb called the 5' RACE reads again in MiXCR, with one record for every CDR3 protein. The table has over 1.5 million distinct CDR3 sequences, around 50% seen once; the top ten hold over 2%. The sample was blood. The source of these receptors is a middle-aged woman in good health. Each CDR3 is given with its conserved first and last residue. The order of the fields is J gene, clone size, V gene, D gene, CDR3 DNA, CDR3 protein. The D gene is left open where the match is weak. The size field is filled for only some rows; it gives once, few, many or a size class.

>TRBJ2-1|few|TRBV2|TRBD2
TGTGCCAGCAGATACCTAGCGGGGACCTACAATGAGCAGTTCTTC
CASRYLAGTYNEQFF
>TRBJ1-6|NA|TRBV6-5|NA
TGTGCCAGCACCCCAGGGACCAGCTCCTATAATTCACCCCTCCACTTT
CASTPGTSSYNSPLHF
>TRBJ2-3|NA|TRBV9|TRBD2
TGTGCCAGCAGCGTTGGGACTAGCGGGGGGACAGATACGCAGTATTTT
CASSVGTSGGTDTQYF
>TRBJ2-3|NA|TRBV27|NA
TGTGCCATCAGTCCAGGACGGCTCACAGATACGCAGTATTTT
CAISPGRLTDTQYF
>TRBJ1-4|NA|TRBV15|TRBD1
TGTGCCACCAGCCGGGGGACAGGTACTAATGAAAAACTGTTTTTT
CATSRGTGTNEKLFF
>TRBJ2-1|NA|TRBV6-6|NA
TGTGCCAGCAGTAGCCCCGGTGGGGCTGAGCAGTTCTTC
CASSSPGGAEQFF
>TRBJ1-2|few|TRBV7-2|TRBD1
TGTGCCAGCAGCTCCCGGGGACAGGGGGCTGCGCACTATGGCTACACCTTC
CASSSRGQGAAHYGYTF
>TRBJ2-3|NA|TRBV10-3|NA
TGTGCCATCAGCCCGGTGGGAACAGATACGCAGTATTTT
CAISPVGTDTQYF
>TRBJ1-2|few|TRBV12-3/TRBV12-4|TRBD1
TGTGCCAGCAGTTTAGCGCTAACGGACAGGGACAACTATGGCTACACCTTC
CASSLALTDRDNYGYTF
>TRBJ2-5|NA|TRBV11-2|NA
TGTGCCAGCAGCCTGGAAGGAAGGCTCAATGAGCAGTACTTC
CASSLEGRLNEQYF
>TRBJ2-7|few|TRBV5-1|TRBD2
TGCGCCAGCAGCTTGTTATTGGGAGGGAGCTCCTACGAGCAGTACTTC
CASSLLLGGSSYEQYF
>TRBJ1-1|NA|TRBV7-9|NA
TGTGCCAGCAGCTCACCGGGATTCTCGAACACTGAAGCTTTCTTT
CASSSPGFSNTEAFF
>TRBJ2-6|few|TRBV3-1|NA
TGTGCCAGCAGCCAAGGGGTGGGGGTAACCTCTGGGGCCAACGTCCTGACTTTC
CASSQGVGVTSGANVLTF
>TRBJ2-7|few|TRBV27|TRBD2
TGTGCCAGCAGTTCGGGACTAGTTTCGGCCTACGAGCAGTACTTC
CASSSGLVSAYEQYF
>TRBJ2-5|NA|TRBV20-1|TRBD1
TGCAGTGCTACCGAGTACGGTGGACAGGGCCAAGAGACCCAGTACTTC
CSATEYGGQGQETQYF
>TRBJ2-1|NA|TRBV7-2|NA
TGTGCCAGCAGCTGGACCTTAAAAGAGACCCAGTTCTTC
CASSWTLKETQFF
>TRBJ1-2|NA|TRBV12-3/TRBV12-4|NA
TGTGCCAGCAGTCAGTCCACGGCAGGGTGGGGGAAAGGCTACACCTTC
CASSQSTAGWGKGYTF
>TRBJ2-7|NA|TRBV7-6|TRBD1
TGTGCCAGCAGCTTAGCGGGGGACAGGGCTTACGAGCAGTACTTC
CASSLAGDRAYEQYF
>TRBJ1-4|few|TRBV29-1|NA
TGCAGCGTTGAAAAGGGTCCGAGTGAAAAACTGTTTTTT
CSVEKGPSEKLFF
>TRBJ2-2|NA|TRBV20-1|TRBD1
TGCAGTGCTAGAACCCGGGACAGTTACACCGGGGAGCTGTTTTTT
CSARTRDSYTGELFF
>TRBJ2-3|few|TRBV6-6|TRBD1
TGTGCCAGCAGTATTCTCGGACAGGGCACAGATACGCAGTATTTT
CASSILGQGTDTQYF
>TRBJ2-5|NA|TRBV6-2/TRBV6-3|TRBD1
TGTGCCAGCAGTTATGGGGCACAGGGGGCTGGAGAGACCCAGTACTTC
CASSYGAQGAGETQYF
>TRBJ2-3|few|TRBV5-1|NA
TGCGCCAGCAGCTTGTATGGGGACACCCCTAGCACAGATACGCAGTATTTT
CASSLYGDTPSTDTQYF
>TRBJ2-1|NA|TRBV29-1|TRBD2
TGCAGCGCCGTCCAACTAGCGGGGTACAATAAGCAGTTCTTC
CSAVQLAGYNKQFF
>TRBJ2-5|NA|TRBV6-1|NA
TGTGCCAGCAGTGCTCTGGGGACATCACAAGAGACCCAGTACTTC
CASSALGTSQETQYF
>TRBJ2-5|few|TRBV5-1|NA
TGCGCCAGCAGCTTGAACTCGTTGGTGCAGACCCAGTACTTC
CASSLNSLVQTQYF
>TRBJ2-7|NA|TRBV20-1|NA
TGCAGTGCTTCCCCCAGTGCTGGGGGCGCCTACGAGCAGTACTTC
CSASPSAGGAYEQYF
>TRBJ2-5|few|TRBV7-2|NA
TGTGCCAGCAGCTTAGGGGCCCGCCAAGAGACCCAGTACTTC
CASSLGARQETQYF
>TRBJ2-4|once|TRBV25-1|NA
TGTGCCAGCAGTGAAGCTCAACTAGCTCTCGGTGAGCAGTACTTC
CASSEAQLALGEQYF
>TRBJ2-5|few|TRBV24-1|NA
TGTGCCACCAGTGAAACGGACACCCCACAAGAGACCCAGTACTTC
CATSETDTPQETQYF
>TRBJ1-4|NA|TRBV28|NA
TGTGCCAGCAAACATAATGAAAAACTGTTTTTT
CASKHNEKLFF
>TRBJ2-5|NA|TRBV7-2|NA
TGTGCCAGCAGCTTAGCCAAAAGTCGGGGACAAGAGACCCAGTACTTC
CASSLAKSRGQETQYF
>TRBJ2-7|NA|TRBV20-1|NA
TGCAGTGCTAGTTGGGACGGAGCCTACGAGCAGTACTTC
CSASWDGAYEQYF
>TRBJ2-7|NA|TRBV7-2|NA
TGTGCCAGCAGCCCACGGGGGGCGAACTACGAGCAGTACTTC
CASSPRGANYEQYF
>TRBJ2-3|NA|TRBV9|TRBD2
TGTGCCAGCACCCTCATGGGGGGGACGACAGATACGCAGTATTTT
CASTLMGGTTDTQYF
>TRBJ2-1|NA|TRBV7-2|TRBD2
TGTGCCAGCAGCTTAGAGGTAGCGGGGTTGAGCTCCTACAATGAGCAGTTCTTC
CASSLEVAGLSSYNEQFF
>TRBJ1-5|NA|TRBV7-6|NA
TGTGCCAGCACCTCCGGTACTAGCAATCAGCCCCAGCATTTT
CASTSGTSNQPQHF
>TRBJ2-2|NA|TRBV6-6|TRBD1
TGTGCCAGCAGTAGTAGGCAGGGGGCTATCGGGGAGCTGTTTTTT
CASSSRQGAIGELFF
>TRBJ1-4|many|TRBV5-1|NA
TGCGCCAGCAGCTTGGAGACAGCGAATGAAAAACTGTTTTTT
CASSLETANEKLFF
>TRBJ2-3|few|TRBV25-1|NA
TGTGCCAGCAGTGATGGGGGGCTCCGCACAGATACGCAGTATTTT
CASSDGGLRTDTQYF
>TRBJ1-2|NA|TRBV29-1|NA
TGCAGCGTTGAAGAGGGGGGTACAGGGCATGGCTACACCTTC
CSVEEGGTGHGYTF